This is a list of T cell receptor beta chains from one sample in a study of blood T cell repertoires in COVID-19. Method: immunoSEQ multiplex PCR; TCRdb's copy keeps in-frame clones and lacks some. The repertoire includes tens of thousands of clones, 70% to 80% of them detected once, and around 21% sits in the top ten. Sequencing was carried out using peripheral blood. The source is a man aged 50 to 60 with active or convalescent COVID-19. Both conserved end residues are part of each CDR3. Fields, in order: D gene, J gene, clone size, V gene, CDR3 DNA, CDR3 protein. D genes are given only for firm matches. Expanded clones get a size class; other rows say once, few or many, or leave the size out.

-,TRBJ1-2,few,TRBV29-1,TGCAGCGTGGAACAACAGGCCACTAACTATGGCTACACCTTC,CSVEQQATNYGYTF
-,TRBJ1-1,few,TRBV7-9,TGTGCCAGCAGCTCGACTAGCCAGAACACTGAAGCTTTCTTT,CASSSTSQNTEAFF
-,TRBJ1-1,few,TRBV19,TGTGCCAGTAGCCCGGGAATTGGCCTAAAAGGCCCGAACACTGAAGCTTTCTTT,CASSPGIGLKGPNTEAFF
-,TRBJ2-2,-,TRBV14,TGTGCCAGCAGTCAGCGACTAGCCGGGGAGCTGTTTTTT,CASSQRLAGELFF
-,TRBJ2-7,-,TRBV2,TGTGCCAGCAGTGAATCACCCAGGGAACTCTACGAGCAGTACTTC,CASSESPRELYEQYF
-,TRBJ1-2,-,TRBV19,TGTGCCAGTAGTATAATAACAGGGAATCACTATGGCTACACCTTC,CASSIITGNHYGYTF
TRBD1,TRBJ2-7,few,TRBV27,TGTGCCAGCAGTTTCCGGGACAGATCCTACGAGCAGTACTTC,CASSFRDRSYEQYF
-,TRBJ2-2,-,TRBV6-5,TGTGCCAGCAGTTACATGGTGACAAGGACCGGGGAGCTGTTTTTT,CASSYMVTRTGELFF
-,TRBJ1-3,-,TRBV27,TGTGCCAGCAGTTTATCCCCAGGTGGGGGGGGAAACACCATATATTTT,CASSLSPGGGGNTIYF
TRBD1,TRBJ1-1,-,TRBV2,TGTGCCAGCGGGACAGGGTGGGAAGCTTTCTTT,CASGTGWEAFF
TRBD2,TRBJ2-5,-,TRBV11-2,TGTGCCAGCAGATCAGCGGGGGTTTGGGCCCAAGACTTC,CASRSAGVWAQDF
-,TRBJ1-6,few,TRBV7-2,TGTGCCAGCATCCGCTTAAGGGGCTCAGATTCACCCCTCCACTTT,CASIRLRGSDSPLHF
-,TRBJ2-1,-,TRBV5-5,TGTGCCAGCAGCCCCCTAGTCTACCACAATGAGCAGTTCTTC,CASSPLVYHNEQFF
-,TRBJ1-2,-,TRBV6-5,TGTGCCAGCAGCAAAGGGGACTCTAACTATGGCTACACCTTC,CASSKGDSNYGYTF